This T cell receptor (beta chain) originates from a study of patients and donors after allogeneic stem cell transplantation. Only a few counts were recorded for this clonotype. V lost 2 bases to trimming and J lost 7 bases, with 24 bases between them. The CDR3 totals 18 residues. One entry per CDR3 protein results from TCRdb running MiXCR on the RT-PCR reads. The sample has over 65,000 distinct CDR3 sequences; less than 30% are singletons. The clonotype was recovered from a human donor who was either an allogeneic HSCT recipient or a stem cell or donor lymphocyte infusion donor (not recorded which). It is not recorded whose cells these are; they may come from a transplant donor. Sequenced: blood, either unsorted or a sorted T cell fraction (not recorded which). V usage is TRBV12-3 or TRBV12-4 and J usage is TRBJ2-1, with D possibly TRBD1 on 6 matching bases. CDR3 in DNA: TGTGCCAGCAGTTTAACCACAGGGCAGTTAAGGCTAAGGAATGAGCAGTTCTTC. Translated: CASSLTTGQLRLRNEQFF.